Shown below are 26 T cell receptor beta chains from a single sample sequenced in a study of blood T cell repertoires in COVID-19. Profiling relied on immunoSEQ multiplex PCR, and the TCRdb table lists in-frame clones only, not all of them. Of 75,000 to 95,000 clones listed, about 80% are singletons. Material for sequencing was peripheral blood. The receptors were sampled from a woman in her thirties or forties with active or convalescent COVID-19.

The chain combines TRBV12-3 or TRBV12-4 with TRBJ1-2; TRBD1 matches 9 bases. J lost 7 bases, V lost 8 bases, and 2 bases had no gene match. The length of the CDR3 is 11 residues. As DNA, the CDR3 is TGTGCCAGCGGGACAGGGCCTGGCTACACCTTC. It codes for CASGTGPGYTF.

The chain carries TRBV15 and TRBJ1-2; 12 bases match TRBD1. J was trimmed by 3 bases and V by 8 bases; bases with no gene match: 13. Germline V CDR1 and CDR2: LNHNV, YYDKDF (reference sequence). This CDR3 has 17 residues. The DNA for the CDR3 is TGTGCCACCTCACTAACCCGGGACAGGGGGCTCGACTATGGCTACACCTTC. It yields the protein CATSLTRDRGLDYGYTF. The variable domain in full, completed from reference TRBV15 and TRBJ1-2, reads DAMVIQNPRYQVTQFGKPVTLSCSQTLNHNVMYWYQQKSSQAPKLLFHYYDKDFNNEADTPDNFQSRRPNTSFCFLDIRSPGLGDTAMYLCATSLTRDRGLDYGYTFGSGTRLTVV.

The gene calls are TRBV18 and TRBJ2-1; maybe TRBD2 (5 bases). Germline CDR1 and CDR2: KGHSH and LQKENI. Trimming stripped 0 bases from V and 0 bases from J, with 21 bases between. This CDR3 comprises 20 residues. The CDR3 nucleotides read TGTGCCAGCTCACCACCCCGGGTCCCGGGGTATCGGACCTCCTACAATGAGCAGTTCTTC. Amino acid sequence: CASSPPRVPGYRTSYNEQFF.

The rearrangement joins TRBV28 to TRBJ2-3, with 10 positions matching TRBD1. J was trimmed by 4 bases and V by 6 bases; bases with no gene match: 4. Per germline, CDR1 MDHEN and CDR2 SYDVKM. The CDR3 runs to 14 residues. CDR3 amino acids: CASRDRGLADTQYF. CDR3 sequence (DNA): TGTGCCAGCAGGGACAGGGGGTTAGCAGATACGCAGTATTTT. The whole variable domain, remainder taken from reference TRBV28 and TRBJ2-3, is DVKVTQSSRYLVKRTGEKVFLECVQDMDHENMFWYRQDPGLGLRLIYFSYDVKMKEKGDIPEGYSVSREKKERFSLILESASTNQTSMYLCASRDRGLADTQYFGPGTRLTVL.

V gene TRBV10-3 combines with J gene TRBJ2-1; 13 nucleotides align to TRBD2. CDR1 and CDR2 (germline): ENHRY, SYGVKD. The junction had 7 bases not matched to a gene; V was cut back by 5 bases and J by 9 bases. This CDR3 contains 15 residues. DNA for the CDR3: TGTGCCATCAGTAAACTAGCGGGAGGGCCAGGTGAGCAGTTCTTC. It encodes CAISKLAGGPGEQFF.

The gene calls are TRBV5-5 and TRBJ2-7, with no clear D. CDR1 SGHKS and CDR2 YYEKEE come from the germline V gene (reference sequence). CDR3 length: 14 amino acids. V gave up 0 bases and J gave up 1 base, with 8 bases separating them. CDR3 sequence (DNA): TGTGCCAGCAGCTTGGATTTGACTTCCTACGAGCAGTACTTC. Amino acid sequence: CASSLDLTSYEQYF.

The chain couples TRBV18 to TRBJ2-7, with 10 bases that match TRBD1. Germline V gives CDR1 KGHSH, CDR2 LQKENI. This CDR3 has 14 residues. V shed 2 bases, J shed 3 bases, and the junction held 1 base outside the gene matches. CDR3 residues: CASSPRTGGYEQYF. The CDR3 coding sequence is TGTGCCAGCTCACCAAGGACAGGGGGCTACGAGCAGTACTTC.

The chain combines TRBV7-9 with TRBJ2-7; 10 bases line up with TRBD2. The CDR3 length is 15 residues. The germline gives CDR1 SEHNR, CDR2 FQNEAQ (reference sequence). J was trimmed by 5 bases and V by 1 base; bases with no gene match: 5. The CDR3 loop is CASSLGSGGDHEQYF. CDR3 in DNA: TGTGCCAGCAGCTTAGGGAGCGGGGGGGACCACGAGCAGTACTTC.

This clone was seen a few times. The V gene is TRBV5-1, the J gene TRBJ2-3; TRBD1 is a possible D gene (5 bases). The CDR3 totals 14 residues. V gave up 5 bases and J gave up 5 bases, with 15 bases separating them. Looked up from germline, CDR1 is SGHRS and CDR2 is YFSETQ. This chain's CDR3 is CASRDTIPRDTQYF. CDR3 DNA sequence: TGCGCCAGCAGGGACACCATCCCGAGAGATACGCAGTATTTT.

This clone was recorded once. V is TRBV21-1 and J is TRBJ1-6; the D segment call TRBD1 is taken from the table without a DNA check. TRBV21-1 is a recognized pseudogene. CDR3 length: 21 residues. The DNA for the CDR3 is TGTGCCAGCAGCAAAGTTGATTGCCCAGTTAGGTCCCAGGGTGCCAATTCACCCCTCCACTTT. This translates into CASSKVDCPVRSQGANSPLHF.

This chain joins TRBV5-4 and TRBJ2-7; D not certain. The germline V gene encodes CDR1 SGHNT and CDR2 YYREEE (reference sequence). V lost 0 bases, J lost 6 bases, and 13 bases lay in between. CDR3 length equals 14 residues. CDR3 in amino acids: CASSLGGARGEQYF. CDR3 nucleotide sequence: TGTGCCAGCAGCTTGGGCGGTGCTCGCGGCGAGCAGTACTTC. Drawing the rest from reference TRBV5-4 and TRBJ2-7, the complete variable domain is ETGVTQSPTHLIKTRGQQVTLRCSSQSGHNTVSWYQQALGQGPQFIFQYYREEENGRGNFPPRFSGLQFPNYSSELNVNALELDDSALYLCASSLGGARGEQYFGPGTRLTVT.

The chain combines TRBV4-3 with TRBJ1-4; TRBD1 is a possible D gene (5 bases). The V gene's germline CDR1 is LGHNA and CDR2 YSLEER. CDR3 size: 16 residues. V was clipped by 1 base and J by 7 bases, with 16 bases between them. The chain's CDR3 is CASSQGGPRGFEKLFF. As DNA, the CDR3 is TGCGCCAGCAGCCAAGGGGGCCCTCGGGGGTTTGAAAAACTGTTTTTT.

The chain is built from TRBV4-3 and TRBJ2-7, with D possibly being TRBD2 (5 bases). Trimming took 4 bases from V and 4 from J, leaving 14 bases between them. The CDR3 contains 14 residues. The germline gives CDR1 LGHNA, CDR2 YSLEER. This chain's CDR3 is CASSPQHGNYEQYF. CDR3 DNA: TGCGCCAGCAGCCCCCAACACGGGAATTACGAGCAGTACTTC.

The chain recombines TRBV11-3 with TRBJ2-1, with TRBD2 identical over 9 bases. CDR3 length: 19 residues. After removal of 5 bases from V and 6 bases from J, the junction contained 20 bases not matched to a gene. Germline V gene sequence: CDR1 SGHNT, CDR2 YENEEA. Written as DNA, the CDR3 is TGTGCCAGCAGCGAGCCTGGGCGGGGGGGCTGGATATGGGGCAATGAGCAGTTCTTC. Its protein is CASSEPGRGGWIWGNEQFF.

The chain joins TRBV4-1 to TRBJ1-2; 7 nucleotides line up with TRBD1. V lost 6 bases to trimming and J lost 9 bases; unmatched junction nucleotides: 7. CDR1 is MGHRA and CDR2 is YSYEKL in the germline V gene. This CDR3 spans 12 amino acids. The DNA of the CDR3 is TGCGCCAGCAGTCCTCGACAGGGAAGCTACACCTTC. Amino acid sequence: CASSPRQGSYTF.

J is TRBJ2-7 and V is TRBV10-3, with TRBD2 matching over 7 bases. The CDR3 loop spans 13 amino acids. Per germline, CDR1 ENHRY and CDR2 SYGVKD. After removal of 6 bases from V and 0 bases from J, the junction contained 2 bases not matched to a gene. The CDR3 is CAISGTNSYEQYF. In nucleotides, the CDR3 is TGTGCCATCAGCGGGACTAACTCCTACGAGCAGTACTTC.

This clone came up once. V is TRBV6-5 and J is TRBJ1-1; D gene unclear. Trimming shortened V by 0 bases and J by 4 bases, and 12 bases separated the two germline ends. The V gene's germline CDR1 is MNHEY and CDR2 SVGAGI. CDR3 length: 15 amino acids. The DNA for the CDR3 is TGTGCCAGCAGTTACTCGCCAGGCGTCCCCACTGAAGCTTTCTTT. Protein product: CASSYSPGVPTEAFF.

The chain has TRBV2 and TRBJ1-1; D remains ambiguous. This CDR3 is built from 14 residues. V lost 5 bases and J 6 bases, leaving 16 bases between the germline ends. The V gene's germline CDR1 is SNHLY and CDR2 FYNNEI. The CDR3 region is CASSTHLISSEAFF. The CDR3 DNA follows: TGTGCCAGCAGTACTCACCTCATTAGTTCTGAAGCTTTCTTT.

This CDR3 reads CASSIVSGNTIYF. The CDR3 coding sequence is TGTGCCAGTAGTATAGTATCGGGAAACACCATATATTTT. The chain couples TRBV19 to TRBJ1-3; unclear D gene. CDR1 is LNHDA, CDR2 SQIVND, per germline (reference sequence). The CDR3 length is 13 residues. V shed 1 base and J shed 4 bases, with 5 bases lying between them.

In nucleotides, the CDR3 is TGTGCCAGCTCCCACGTAAGAGGCAACACTGAAGCTTTCTTT. Encoded protein: CASSHVRGNTEAFF. The rearrangement uses TRBV18 and TRBJ1-1, with D unclear. This CDR3 is 14 amino acids long. The germline V gene encodes CDR1 KGHSH and CDR2 LQKENI. Trimming cost V 6 bases and J 2 bases, with 13 bases left between them.

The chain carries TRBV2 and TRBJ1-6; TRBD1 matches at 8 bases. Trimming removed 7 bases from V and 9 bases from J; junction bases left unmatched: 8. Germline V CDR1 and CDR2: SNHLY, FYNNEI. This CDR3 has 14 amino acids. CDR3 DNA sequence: TGTGCCAGCAAGAGCCGGGACAGGTTTTCACCCCTCCACTTT. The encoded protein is CASKSRDRFSPLHF.

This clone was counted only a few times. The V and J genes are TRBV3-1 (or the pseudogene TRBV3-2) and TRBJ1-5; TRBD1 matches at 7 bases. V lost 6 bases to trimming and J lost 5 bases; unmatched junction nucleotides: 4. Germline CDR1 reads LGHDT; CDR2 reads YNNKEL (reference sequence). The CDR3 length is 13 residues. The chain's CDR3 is CASSRDRDQPQHF. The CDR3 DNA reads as TGTGCCAGCAGTCGGGACAGAGATCAGCCCCAGCATTTT.

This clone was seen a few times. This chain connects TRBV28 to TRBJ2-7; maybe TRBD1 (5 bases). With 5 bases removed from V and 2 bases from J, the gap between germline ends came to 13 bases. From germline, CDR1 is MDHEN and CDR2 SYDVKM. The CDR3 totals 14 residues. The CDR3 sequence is CASSDHDSPYEQYF. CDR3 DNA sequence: TGTGCCAGCAGTGACCATGACAGCCCCTACGAGCAGTACTTC.

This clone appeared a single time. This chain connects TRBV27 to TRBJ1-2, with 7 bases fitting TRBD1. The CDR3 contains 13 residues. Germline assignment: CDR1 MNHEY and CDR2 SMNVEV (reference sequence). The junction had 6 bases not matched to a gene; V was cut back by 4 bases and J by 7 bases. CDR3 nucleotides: TGTGCCAGCAGTTCAACCGGACAGGCTGGCTACACCTTC. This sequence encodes CASSSTGQAGYTF.

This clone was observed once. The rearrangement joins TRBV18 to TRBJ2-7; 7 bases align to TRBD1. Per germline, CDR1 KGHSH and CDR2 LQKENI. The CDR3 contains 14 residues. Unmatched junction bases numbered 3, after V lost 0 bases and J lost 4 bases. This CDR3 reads CASSPPPGQYEQYF. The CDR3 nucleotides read TGTGCCAGCTCACCACCCCCGGGACAGTACGAGCAGTACTTC.

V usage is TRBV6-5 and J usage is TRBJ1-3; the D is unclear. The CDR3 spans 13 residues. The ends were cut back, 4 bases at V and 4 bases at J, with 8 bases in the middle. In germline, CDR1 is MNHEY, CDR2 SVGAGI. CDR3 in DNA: TGTGCCAGCAGTTTGGGGAGAGGAAACACCATATATTTT. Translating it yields CASSLGRGNTIYF.